This T cell receptor (beta chain) was captured in a study of tumor-infiltrating lymphocytes in glioblastoma multiforme. TCRB libraries came from RNA via three nested multiplex PCR rounds. Each CDR3 protein is one row after TCRdb ran MiXCR on the multiplex PCR reads. The data hold about 15,000 distinct CDR3 sequences, with roughly 73% observed a single time. As concerns this clonotype: The junction and the germline gene differ at one end; a read error may be behind it.

CDR3 size: 14 residues. The germline V gene encodes CDR1 SGHRS and CDR2 YFSETQ. This TCR was sampled from a male donor with glioblastoma. The gene calls are TRBV5-1 and TRBJ2-7; D may correspond to TRBD1 or TRBD2 (5 bases each). The sequenced material came from brain tumor tissue. The CDR3: CASSLFRESHDQYF. The CDR3 DNA sequence: TGCGCCAGCAGCTTGTTCAGGGAGAGCCACGATCAGTACTTC.